The subject of this entry is one TCR beta chain. The data belong to a study of CD8 T cells in Susac syndrome. The multiple sclerosis control group was made up of treatment-naive patients with stable or active relapsing-remitting disease. Germline-derived CDR1 and CDR2 are MNHEY and SVGAGI. Trimming left V 0 bases short and J 1 base short, with 16 bases between. CDR3 size: 18 residues. The authors reverse transcribed roughly 0.5 to 1 ug RNA with random hexamers. The immunoSEQ assay covered 54 Vbeta and 13 Jbeta segments for CDR3. TCRdb processed the immunoSEQ multiplex PCR reads anew with MiXCR; each CDR3 protein has one entry. The repertoire includes 250,000 to 300,000 distinct CDR3 sequences, approximately 85% of them detected once, and around 0.22% sits in the top ten.

This sequence originates from a human donor with multiple sclerosis. Material for sequencing was CD8+ T cells from PBMCs. J is TRBJ1-5 and V is TRBV6-5; D gene unclear. The CDR3 sequence is CASSYSTPGYGSNQPQHF. The CDR3 bases are TGTGCCAGCAGTTACTCGACCCCCGGGTATGGGAGCAATCAGCCCCAGCATTTT.